The 12 T cell receptor beta chains below come from one sample, sequenced in a study of vaccination and CD4 T cells after COVID-19. At the Johns Hopkins FTIC core, DNA taken from cultured CD4+ T cells was sequenced by way of the Oncomine TCR Beta short-read assay. TCRdb re-called the PCR reads with MiXCR, one entry per CDR3 protein. The table shows about 20,000 distinct CDR3 sequences, with less than 35% occurring only once. Antigens of these TCRs are unknown. The sample's treatment: roughly ten-day PBMC culture with coronavirus spike peptide pools or control peptides (ViraFEST assay). The sequenced sample was cultured CD4+ T cells from blood. Receptor source: a human donor with COVID-19.

The genes are TRBV7-9 and TRBJ2-2; 8 nucleotides agree with TRBD1. The germline gives CDR1 SEHNR, CDR2 FQNEAQ (reference sequence). V shed 5 bases, J shed 9 bases, and the junction held 17 bases outside the gene matches. CDR3 length: 17 residues. In nucleotides, the CDR3 is TGTGCCAGCAGCGTTCACAGGGGGTCGACTAGTTTCCGGGAGCTGTTTTTT. This sequence encodes CASSVHRGSTSFRELFF. The full variable domain, completed using reference TRBV7-9 and TRBJ2-2, is DTGVSQNPRHKITKRGQNVTFRCDPISEHNRLYWYRQTLGQGPEFLTYFQNEAQLEKSRLLSDRFSAERPKGSFSTLEIQRTEQGDSAMYLCASSVHRGSTSFRELFFGEGSRLTVL.

This clonotype was observed a few times. V and J are TRBV7-2 and TRBJ1-6; the D is unclear. CDR1 is SGHTA and CDR2 is FQGNSA in the germline V gene. The CDR3 sequence is 15 residues long. V was shortened by 5 bases and J by 8 bases, with 16 bases between the two germline ends. The chain's CDR3 is CASSRGSSRDSPLHF. CDR3 bases: TGTGCCAGCAGCCGCGGTTCCTCTCGGGATTCACCCCTCCACTTT.

The chain employs TRBV20-1 and TRBJ2-2; 9 bases fit TRBD2. This CDR3 contains 17 residues. With 0 bases clipped from V and 7 bases from J, the junction kept 12 bases outside the gene matches. Germline CDR1 and CDR2: DFQATT and SNEGSKA (reference sequence). The DNA for the CDR3 is TGCAGTGCTAGAGATCCTGGCGGGGGGGCATGGAACGGGGAGCTGTTTTTT. This sequence encodes CSARDPGGGAWNGELFF.

V usage is TRBV6-2 or TRBV6-3 and J usage is TRBJ1-5; 8 nucleotides align to TRBD1. After removal of 6 bases from V and 7 bases from J, the junction contained 11 bases not matched to a gene. Germline V CDR1 and CDR2: MNHEY, SVGEGT. The CDR3 is 15 residues long. The CDR3 reads CASSQGAGPGQPQHF. CDR3 coding DNA: TGTGCCAGCAGCCAGGGGGCAGGGCCGGGCCAGCCCCAGCATTTT.

This clonotype was seen a few times. V and J are TRBV7-6 and TRBJ1-2; D call uncertain. Germline values: CDR1 SGHVS, CDR2 FNYEAQ. The CDR3 runs 12 residues. V was shortened by 1 base and J by 7 bases, with 7 bases between the two germline ends. The CDR3 nucleotides are TGTGCCAGCAGCTTAGAGGCGGTTGGCTACACCTTC. It encodes CASSLEAVGYTF.

There are a few counts of this clonotype. V usage is TRBV11-2 and J usage is TRBJ2-2; D not certain. V lost 3 bases and J lost 2, with 7 bases in between. CDR3 size: 14 residues. Germline assignment: CDR1 SGHAT and CDR2 FQNNGV. This CDR3 reads CASSLAANTGELFF. CDR3 in DNA: TGTGCCAGCAGCTTGGCAGCTAACACCGGGGAGCTGTTTTTT.

This clonotype occurred once. The J gene is TRBJ2-6, the V gene TRBV12-3 or TRBV12-4; weak D call: TRBD2 (6 bases). This CDR3 contains 18 residues. Deletions cut 7 bases from V and 0 bases from J, with 19 bases between. The CDR3 bases are TGTGCCAGCACCGCCCTGCGGGGTAAAAGCTCTGGGGCCAACGTCCTGACTTTC. It encodes CASTALRGKSSGANVLTF.

Written as DNA, the CDR3 is TGTGCCACGCCCAGGGTTCAGCCCCAGCATTTT. This gives the protein CATPRVQPQHF. This chain links TRBV14 with TRBJ1-5, with D possibly TRBD1 on 5 matching bases. Germline-derived CDR1 and CDR2 are SGHDN and FVKESK. V was clipped by 10 bases and J by 6 bases, with 10 bases between them. The CDR3 runs to 11 residues.

J is TRBJ2-5 and V is TRBV24-1; no firm D call. Trimming removed 3 bases from V and 1 base from J, with 8 bases in between. The CDR3 runs 14 residues. The germline V gene has CDR1 KGHDR and CDR2 SFDVKD. CDR3 sequence: CATSDQDGQETQYF. The CDR3 DNA is TGTGCCACCAGTGATCAGGACGGCCAAGAGACCCAGTACTTC.

The chain is built from TRBV11-3 and TRBJ1-1, with a weak D call TRBD1 (6 bases). The CDR3 spans 15 residues. Germline CDR1 reads SGHNT; CDR2 reads YENEEA. V lost 4 bases to trimming and J lost 4 bases, with 16 bases between them. The CDR3, as DNA: TGTGCCAGCAGCTCCCCCCCAGGGGAGGGCACTGAAGCTTTCTTT. Its translation: CASSSPPGEGTEAFF. Combining the CDR3 with reference TRBV11-3 and TRBJ1-1 gives the whole variable domain EAGVVQSPRYKIIEKKQPVAFWCNPISGHNTLYWYLQNLGQGPELLIRYENEEAVDDSQLPKDRFSAERLKGVDSTLKIQPAELGDSAVYLCASSSPPGEGTEAFFGQGTRLTVV.

V and J are TRBV7-6 and TRBJ2-7, with TRBD1 matching over 9 bases. Looked up from germline, CDR1 is SGHVS and CDR2 is FNYEAQ. The trim removed 3 bases at V and 7 bases at J, leaving 7 bases unmatched. This CDR3 region has 14 residues. This CDR3 reads CASSFNTGGWEQYF. CDR3 nucleotides: TGTGCCAGCAGCTTCAACACAGGGGGCTGGGAGCAGTACTTC.

The table lists this clonotype with a few counts. The chain carries TRBV6-5 and TRBJ1-2; no reliable D call. V lost 4 bases to trimming and J lost 6 bases, with 12 bases between them. Germline V gives CDR1 MNHEY, CDR2 SVGAGI. The CDR3 runs to 13 residues. The CDR3 bases are TGTGCCAGCAGTTCGACATTTACAGATGGCTACACCTTC. Translating gives CASSSTFTDGYTF.